This T cell receptor beta chain was observed in a study of technical replicates of blood from four donors. Here immunoSEQ multiplex PCR was the method, and the copy in TCRdb shows in-frame clones only, minus some. The sample includes roughly 80,000 clones, 93% seen only once; the top ten take about 0.41%. V was cut by 4 bases and J by 2 bases, with 8 bases left in between. This CDR3 is 13 amino acids long. The germline V gene encodes CDR1 SGHRS and CDR2 YFSETQ. The chain links TRBV5-1 to TRBJ2-3; D call uncertain. Sequenced sample: T cells isolated from PBMCs. This TCR derives from a human donor in good health. For the CDR3, the DNA is TGCGCCAGCAGCACCCGCTACACAGATACGCAGTATTTT. This encodes CASSTRYTDTQYF.